What follows are 20 T cell receptor beta chains derived from one specimen sequenced in a study of cytomegalovirus exposure and HLA in healthy donors. The PCR made use of 60 Vbeta and 13 Jbeta primers. The table came from immunoSEQ multiplex PCR; TCRdb's copy has only in-frame clones and leaves some out. Of approximately 140,000 clones listed, around three quarters are singletons. Sequencing was performed on PBMCs. The receptors come from a man younger than 45 in good health and CMV-seronegative.

The chain has TRBV5-1 and TRBJ1-1; 7 bases are shared with TRBD1. After removal of 4 bases from V and 3 bases from J, the junction contained 6 bases not matched to a gene. CDR1 is SGHRS and CDR2 is YFSETQ in the germline V gene. The CDR3 has 14 amino acids. The CDR3 here is CASSLGQVDTEAFF. The CDR3 bases are TGCGCCAGCAGCCTTGGACAGGTAGACACTGAAGCTTTCTTT.

The V call is TRBV18, the J call TRBJ1-2; possible D gene TRBD1, 6 bases. The V gene's germline CDR1 is KGHSH and CDR2 LQKENI. The CDR3 loop spans 14 amino acids. V lost 1 base to trimming and J lost 4 bases, with 10 bases between them. This CDR3 reads CASSPREGGYGYTF. CDR3 in DNA: TGTGCCAGCTCACCACGTGAAGGGGGCTATGGCTACACCTTC.

This clone was observed once. The chain links TRBV28 to TRBJ2-7, with D perhaps matching TRBD1 (7 bases). The V end lost 3 bases, the J end lost 7 bases, and 16 bases lay between the germline ends. CDR3 length: 14 residues. Germline values: CDR1 MDHEN, CDR2 SYDVKM. CDR3 region: CASSFPAGGSEQYF. For the CDR3, the DNA is TGTGCCAGCAGTTTCCCGGCAGGGGGGAGTGAGCAGTACTTC. The whole variable domain, remainder taken from reference TRBV28 and TRBJ2-7, is DVKVTQSSRYLVKRTGEKVFLECVQDMDHENMFWYRQDPGLGLRLIYFSYDVKMKEKGDIPEGYSVSREKKERFSLILESASTNQTSMYLCASSFPAGGSEQYFGPGTRLTVT.

The chain joins TRBV9 to TRBJ2-2, with 7 bases fitting TRBD2. Germline CDR1 and CDR2: SGDLS and YYNGEE. V lost 3 bases, J lost 0 bases, and 5 bases stayed unmatched. The CDR3 is made up of 16 amino acids. CDR3 in DNA: TGTGCCAGCAGCGGGCTAGCGGACCCGAACACCGGGGAGCTGTTTTTT. Its protein product is CASSGLADPNTGELFF. Together with reference TRBV9 and TRBJ2-2, the CDR3 gives the full variable domain: DSGVTQTPKHLITATGQRVTLRCSPRSGDLSVYWYQQSLDQGLQFLIQYYNGEERAKGNILERFSAQQFPDLHSELNLSSLELGDSALYFCASSGLADPNTGELFFGEGSRLTVL.

The chain uses TRBV19 and TRBJ2-2; D is ambiguous. CDR1 is LNHDA, CDR2 SQIVND, per germline (reference sequence). The CDR3 is made up of 13 amino acids. Trimming left V 5 bases short and J 3 bases short, with 7 bases between. The DNA of the CDR3 is TGTGCCAGTAGTCCTCCCTACACCGGGGAGCTGTTTTTT. Translated: CASSPPYTGELFF.

A note on this clone: One end of the junction fails to match germline, which may point to a read error. This chain links TRBV4-1 with TRBJ1-5; no firm D call. The CDR3 length is 15 residues. CDR1 is MGHRA, CDR2 YSYEKL, per germline. The CDR3 loop is CASSQADQVNQPQNF. The CDR3 region has the DNA TGCGCCAGCAGCCAAGCGGATCAGGTGAATCAGCCCCAGAATTTT.

J is TRBJ1-2 and V is TRBV4-2; D is unclear. Trimming removed 1 base at V and 6 bases at J, with 9 bases between. The CDR3 contains 13 residues. Germline V CDR1 and CDR2: LGHNA, YNFKEQ. The CDR3 DNA reads as TGTGCCAGCAGCCAAGTCCCTTTTGATGGCTACACCTTC. This codes for CASSQVPFDGYTF.

This clone came up a few times. The chain employs TRBV28 and TRBJ2-7, with 9 bases identical to TRBD1. With 3 bases clipped from V and 1 base from J, the junction kept 1 base outside the gene matches. The CDR3 length is 14 residues. Germline V gene data show CDR1 as MDHEN and CDR2 as SYDVKM. CDR3 in amino acids: CASSLGQGSYEQYF. As DNA, the CDR3 is TGTGCCAGCAGTTTGGGACAGGGTTCCTACGAGCAGTACTTC.

CDR3 bases: TGTGCCAGCAGTTTATTAGGGACTAGCGGGAGGAAAAGAGAGACCCAGTACTTC. It is translated as CASSLLGTSGRKRETQYF. The chain carries TRBV27 and TRBJ2-5; 15 bases are a match to TRBD2. This CDR3 contains 18 residues. Germline V lookup: CDR1 MNHEY, CDR2 SMNVEV (reference sequence). The trim removed 1 base at V and 4 bases at J, leaving 7 bases unmatched.

The J gene is TRBJ1-2, the V gene TRBV10-2; TRBD1 matches 7 bases. V lost 5 bases to trimming and J lost 8 bases; unmatched junction nucleotides: 8. The CDR3 covers 13 residues. Germline loops: CDR1 WSHSY, CDR2 SAAADI. CDR3 DNA sequence: TGCGCCAGCAGTACTGACAGGGCACTAGGCTACACCTTC. The encoded protein is CASSTDRALGYTF.

This clone came up a few times. The chain links TRBV7-9 to TRBJ1-1, with TRBD1 as a possible D gene (6 bases). The CDR3 has 15 residues. Germline-derived CDR1 and CDR2 are SEHNR and FQNEAQ (reference sequence). V was trimmed by 3 bases and J by 4 bases, leaving 15 bases between them. The DNA of the CDR3 is TGTGCCAGCAGCTTTAGTACCTTCAGGGGCACTGAAGCTTTCTTT. Translating it yields CASSFSTFRGTEAFF.

This sequence joins TRBV28 and TRBJ1-5; 7 bases match TRBD1. Germline CDR1 MDHEN, CDR2 SYDVKM. The CDR3 contains 13 residues. The J segment lost 6 bases and the V segment lost 10 bases, leaving 9 bases of the junction unmatched. The CDR3 protein is CANQRGLGQPQHF. In nucleotides, the CDR3 is TGTGCCAACCAAAGGGGGCTTGGTCAGCCCCAGCATTTT.

Here the CDR3 DNA reads TGTGCCAGCAGCTTTTCAGGGACAGGGAACGAGCAGTACTTC. It specifies CASSFSGTGNEQYF. The chain uses TRBV13 and TRBJ2-7; 9 bases line up with TRBD1. Trimming removed 3 bases from V and 5 bases from J; junction bases left unmatched: 5. CDR1 and CDR2 (germline): PRHDT, FYEKMQ (reference sequence). The CDR3 runs to 14 residues.

V is TRBV21-1 and J is TRBJ2-7; TRBD1, the table's D call, was not compared with the DNA. TRBV21-1 is designated a pseudogene. The CDR3 is made up of 16 amino acids. The CDR3 is CASSKDSQGSPYEQYF. The CDR3 DNA sequence: TGTGCCAGCAGCAAAGATTCGCAGGGATCGCCCTACGAGCAGTACTTC.

About this clone itself: A junction boundary mismatches the germline segment, possibly from a read error. V gene TRBV2 combines with J gene TRBJ1-6, with TRBD1 matching over 8 bases. The CDR3 is made up of 13 amino acids. Germline V gene sequence: CDR1 SNHLY, CDR2 FYNNEI. The CDR3 is CASIRQGSSPLNF. CDR3 sequence (DNA): TGTGCCAGCATTCGACAGGGGAGTTCACCCCTCAACTTT.

This clone was picked up a small number of times. V and J are TRBV5-4 and TRBJ1-4; 10 bases fit TRBD1. V trimming: 4 bases; J trimming: 7 bases; junction bases outside the gene matches: 4. Germline CDR1 is SGHNT and CDR2 is YYREEE (reference sequence). This CDR3 has 14 amino acids. The CDR3 region is CASSGGDRGEKLFF. CDR3 DNA sequence: TGTGCCAGCAGCGGGGGGGACAGGGGTGAAAAACTGTTTTTT.

V and J are TRBV5-1 and TRBJ2-2; perhaps TRBD1 as D (6 bases). The CDR3 contains 14 residues. The germline gives CDR1 SGHRS, CDR2 YFSETQ. Trimming removed 3 bases at V and 2 bases at J, with 8 bases between. The CDR3 DNA is TGCGCCAGCAGCTCGGACAGTAACACCGGGGAGCTGTTTTTT. It specifies CASSSDSNTGELFF.

This chain joins TRBV27 and TRBJ1-2; D is unresolved. Germline values: CDR1 MNHEY, CDR2 SMNVEV (reference sequence). The V and J ends lost 3 bases and 0 bases respectively, with 8 bases between them. The CDR3 runs to 14 residues. Here the CDR3 reads CASSFSGANYGYTF. In DNA, the CDR3 is TGTGCCAGCAGTTTCTCGGGAGCTAACTATGGCTACACCTTC.

As to this clone: The sample carries other DNA sequences with the same CDR3. The chain links TRBV6-1 to TRBJ1-1; 7 positions agree with TRBD1. V trimming: 8 bases; J trimming: 0 bases; junction bases outside the gene matches: 3. The CDR3 consists of 13 residues. CDR1 and CDR2 from the germline V gene are MNHNS and SASEGT. Here the CDR3 reads CASSGQMNTEAFF. The CDR3 DNA reads TGTGCCAGCTCGGGACAGATGAACACTGAAGCTTTCTTT.

The J gene is TRBJ1-2, the V gene TRBV29-1; 9 bases match TRBD1. Germline V gives CDR1 SQVTM, CDR2 ANQGSEA. This CDR3 has 12 amino acids. V lost 6 bases to trimming and J lost 6 bases; unmatched junction nucleotides: 5. Written as DNA, the CDR3 is TGCAGCGTGGACAGGGGAAAGGATGGCTACACCTTC. Translation: CSVDRGKDGYTF. Variable domain in full (rest from reference TRBV29-1 and TRBJ1-2): SAVISQKPSRDICQRGTSLTIQCQVDSQVTMMFWYRQQPGQSLTLIATANQGSEATYESGFVIDKFPISRPNLTFSTLTVSNMSPEDSSIYLCSVDRGKDGYTFGSGTRLTVV.